This T cell receptor beta chain was retrieved from a study of T cell changes during pregnancy in multiple sclerosis. This clone was counted between two and nine times. The method was immunoSEQ multiplex PCR; TCRdb's version includes in-frame clones alone and lacks a portion of them. The sample has some 49,000 clones, 85% to 95% seen once. V gave up 4 bases and J gave up 3 bases, with 16 bases separating them. The CDR3 is 15 residues long. Germline CDR1 is MNHEY and CDR2 is SMNVEV (reference sequence). The V gene is TRBV27, the J gene TRBJ2-7; TRBD1 might be the D (6 bases). The TCR originated in a female donor in good health, enrolled as a control in a pregnancy study. The sequenced sample was CD4+ T cells from peripheral blood mononuclear cells, obtained in the second trimester of pregnancy. CDR3 residues: CASSSPVDRFYEQYF. CDR3 DNA: TGTGCCAGCAGTTCCCCCGTGGACAGATTCTACGAGCAGTACTTC.